The present T cell receptor beta chain was sequenced within a study of molecular identifiers for immune sequencing clone quantification. The study, taken as a whole, reports: Whereas naive cells kept under 1% of molecules in clones above 20 RNA copies, such clones held over 97% in effectors.

Sorting recovered naive CD8 T cells on a CD8+CD4-CCR7+CD45RA+ profile. Concerning this clonotype itself: What it recognizes is unknown.

TCRdb re-analysed the PCR reads in MiXCR, keeping a single row per CDR3 protein. The sample includes hundreds of thousands of distinct CDR3 sequences, 20% to 25% of them seen just once. Trimming pared 4 bases from V and 6 bases from J, leaving 21 bases between. CDR1 is DFQATT, CDR2 SNEGSKA, per germline (reference sequence). This CDR3 comprises 16 residues. The clonotype originates from a human donor in good health. Some libraries in this study had Jurkat cell RNA spiked in. The sequenced sample consisted of naive CD8+ T cells from blood, with Jurkat cell RNA spiked in. Subset indicated: FACS-sorted CD8+CD4-CCR7+CD45RA+ naive T cells. The chain carries TRBV20-1 and TRBJ2-2; tentatively, D is TRBD1 or TRBD2 (5 bases each). The CDR3 DNA is TGCAGTGCTAAAAGAGGGCAGGGAATGGGTTCCGGGGAGCTGTTTTTT. Protein product: CSAKRGQGMGSGELFF.